This T cell receptor (beta chain) was recorded in a study of T cells in Graves' hyperthyroidism and ophthalmopathy. Findings and limits, study-wide: Among clonotypes expanded in thyroid above 0.001, most were also found in blood.

This CDR3 contains 12 residues. The ends were cut back, 3 bases at V and 11 bases at J, with 13 bases in the middle. Germline V gene sequence: CDR1 PRHDT, CDR2 FYEKMQ (reference sequence). This clonotype was detected many times. Its antigen remains unknown. If no ophthalmopathy progression occurred within 18 months, Graves' hyperthyroidism was stable. PBMCs were derived from under 13 ml fresh peripheral blood. Using RNA transcripts as the source, TCR beta CDR3 regions were amplified. With the HTBI primer set, the TCR CDR3 went through a first round of RT-PCR. TCRdb re-called the multiplex PCR reads through MiXCR, storing one row per CDR3 protein. The sample has 450,000 to 650,000 distinct CDR3 sequences; roughly 20% are singletons.

The specimen was blood. The V call is TRBV13, the J call TRBJ1-1; D is unresolved. This TCR was sampled from a man aged 18-30 years with Graves' hyperthyroidism. The CDR3 reads CASSFDPEAAFF. DNA for the CDR3: TGTGCCAGCAGCTTCGACCCTGAAGCGGCTTTCTTT.